The 7 T cell receptor beta chains listed next were all sequenced from one sample in a study of early T cells in non-severe SARS-CoV-2 infection. TCRdb analysed the 5' RACE reads with MiXCR anew, one entry per CDR3 protein. The sample lists tens of thousands of distinct CDR3 sequences, approximately 4.4% occurring once. The sequencing sample was made of whole blood. The receptors shown here come from an adult who was a healthcare worker with PCR-confirmed SARS-CoV-2 infection or an uninfected control (not recorded which).

This clonotype was counted ten times or more. The chain employs TRBV29-1 and TRBJ2-1, with 7 bases that match TRBD2. The V and J ends lost 6 bases and 4 bases, in that order; junction bases with no gene match: 6. CDR3 length: 13 amino acids. Germline CDR1 reads SQVTM; CDR2 reads ANQGSEA. The CDR3 nucleotides read TGCAGCGTGCGGGGGACTTCATACAATGAGCAGTTCTTC. Translating gives CSVRGTSYNEQFF.

The V gene is TRBV24-1, the J gene TRBJ2-5, with D possibly TRBD1 on 6 matching bases. The V gene lost 2 bases and the J gene lost 5 bases, with 14 bases spanning the gap. Germline loops: CDR1 KGHDR, CDR2 SFDVKD. This CDR3 is 15 amino acids long. As DNA, the CDR3 is TGTGCCACCAGTGATTCACGGGCAGGGGCGGAGACCCAGTACTTC. Its protein is CATSDSRAGAETQYF.

This chain joins TRBV9 and TRBJ2-3, with no clear D. Trimming removed 4 bases at V and 5 bases at J, with 14 bases between. Germline V gives CDR1 SGDLS, CDR2 YYNGEE. CDR3 length equals 14 residues. The CDR3, as DNA: TGTGCCAGCAGCCAAAAACAGCTCCAAGATACGCAGTATTTT. Its protein is CASSQKQLQDTQYF.

In its sample, this clonotype was seen many times. The rearrangement uses TRBV6-1 and TRBJ1-1; D not certain. Germline assignment: CDR1 MNHNS and CDR2 SASEGT. Trimming took off 0 bases at V and 11 bases at J, with 10 bases between the two ends. There are 12 residues in the CDR3. As DNA, the CDR3 is TGTGCCAGCAGTGAAGCGAAAGGTGGGGCTTTCTTT. This codes for CASSEAKGGAFF.

This clonotype was seen ten or more times. The gene calls are TRBV29-1 and TRBJ1-2; D ambiguous. Trimming cost V 4 bases and J 4 bases, with 13 bases left between them. The CDR3 is made up of 13 amino acids. Germline V gene lookup returns CDR1 SQVTM and CDR2 ANQGSEA. The CDR3, as DNA: TGCAGCGTTGCTGACCGGGCCATCTATGGCTACACCTTC. This codes for CSVADRAIYGYTF.

This clonotype was seen many times. This chain connects TRBV5-1 to TRBJ1-2, with 8 bases identical to TRBD1. The J segment lost 2 bases and the V segment lost 4 bases, leaving 4 bases of the junction unmatched. Germline CDR1 reads SGHRS; CDR2 reads YFSETQ. The CDR3 spans 14 residues. The CDR3 region is CASSPGQGNYGYTF. The CDR3 bases are TGCGCCAGCAGCCCAGGACAGGGAAACTATGGCTACACCTTC.

This clonotype has just a few counts. This sequence joins TRBV6-6 and TRBJ2-2; 7 positions agree with TRBD1. There are 16 residues in the CDR3. J gave up 9 bases and V 2 bases, and 12 bases lay outside the gene matches. Germline-derived CDR1 and CDR2 are MNHNY and SVGAGI (reference sequence). In DNA form, the CDR3 reads TGTGCCAGCAGTTACCAGGGACAGATAGGTTTAAGGGAGCTGTTTTTT. It translates to CASSYQGQIGLRELFF.